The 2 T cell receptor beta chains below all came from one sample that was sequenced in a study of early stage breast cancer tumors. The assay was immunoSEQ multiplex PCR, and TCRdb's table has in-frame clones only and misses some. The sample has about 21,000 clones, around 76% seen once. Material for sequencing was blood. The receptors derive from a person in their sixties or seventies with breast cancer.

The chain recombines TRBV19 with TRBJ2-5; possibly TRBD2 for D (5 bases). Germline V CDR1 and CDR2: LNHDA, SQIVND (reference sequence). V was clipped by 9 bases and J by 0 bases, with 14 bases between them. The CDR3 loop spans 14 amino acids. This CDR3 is CASGIGLNQETQYF. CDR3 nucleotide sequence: TGTGCCAGCGGGATTGGACTGAACCAAGAGACCCAGTACTTC. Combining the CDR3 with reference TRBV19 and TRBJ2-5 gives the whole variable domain DGGITQSPKYLFRKEGQNVTLSCEQNLNHDAMYWYRQDPGQGLRLIYYSQIVNDFQKGDIAEGYSVSREKKESFPLTVTSAQKNPTAFYLCASGIGLNQETQYFGPGTRLLVL.

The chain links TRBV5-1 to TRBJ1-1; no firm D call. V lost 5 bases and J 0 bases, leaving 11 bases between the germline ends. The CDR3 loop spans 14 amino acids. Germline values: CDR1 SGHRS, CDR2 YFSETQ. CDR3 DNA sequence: TGCGCCAGCAGTTACGACGGGATGAACACTGAAGCTTTCTTT. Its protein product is CASSYDGMNTEAFF.